This T cell receptor (beta chain) was sequenced during a study of T cell repertoires in cytomegalovirus infection (dated by TCRdb to about 2019). For the study in its entirety: The HLA type of each donor mattered for the analysis, because public TCR beta signatures pointed to carriage of CMV infection along with the matching HLA type.

Study-level results and caveats: Carriers of CMV infection plus the relevant HLA type were discriminated by the cumulative frequency of public TCR beta family members in the study cohort and in an independent approximately 340-donor cohort. The ex vivo response was dominated by HLA-C-restricted CMV-specific TCR beta clonotypes, which also provided the single most frequent clonotype in two of eight donors.

The CDR3 runs 13 residues from the cysteine to the phenylalanine. The read is trimmed to its CDR3 DNA, 39 bases read in frame from base 1. According to the germline V gene, CDR1 reads MRHNA and CDR2 reads SNTAGT. V gives up 2 bases and J gives up 4 bases, and the segment between their germline ends measures 5 bases. TCRdb names Illumina HiSeq 1500 as the instrument used. The public reads were quality trimmed at Q25 with fastp and then assembled into clones with MiXCR by TCRdb, keeping productive beta chains. Each record represents a unique CDR3 protein, reported with the most common genes and DNA among its rows. Across this sample there are around 530,000 distinct CDR3 sequences, with 26% seen only once. The ten largest clones capture about 13% of the sample. This clonotype has ten or more counts. Its recognized antigen is unknown. Base qualities are not recorded, but no much larger clone differs from it by a single base.

This TCR came from a human donor in good health (CMV status not recorded). Some clones in this sample may be carry-over from other donors' samples. Material for sequencing was PBMCs. The chain employs TRBV6-4 and TRBJ2-2; the D gene identity is not certain. The CDR3 region: CASSDTGTGELFF. The DNA sequence is given as TGTGCCAGCAGTGACACGGGCACCGGGGAGCTGTTTTTT.